Below are 2 T cell receptor delta chains sequenced from a single sample in a study of gammadelta T cells in human blood. TCRdb re-analyzed the RT-PCR reads via CATT. The data show over a thousand delta-chain clones, around 46% seen once. Sequencing was carried out using Vgamma9Vdelta2 gamma-delta T cells from adult blood. The receptor source for this set is a human donor.

This clone is labeled large. The J gene is TRDJ1, the V gene TRDV2; maybe TRDD3 (6 bases). The CDR3 totals 14 residues. The V and J ends lost 0 bases and 5 bases respectively, with 12 bases between them. Germline CDR1 reads GEAIGNYY; CDR2 reads EKD. DNA of the CDR3: TGTGCCTGTGACACCCTGATCGGGGGAGATAAACTCATCTTT. It yields the protein CACDTLIGGDKLIF.

Comments on this clone: With a far larger clone one base away, a read error is the likely cause. This sample also contains other DNA sequences that code for the same CDR3. J is TRDJ1 and V is TRDV2; D tentatively fits TRDD2 or TRDD3 (9 bases each). The CDR3 runs 19 residues. Trimming left V 2 bases short and J 2 bases short, with 26 bases between. The germline gives CDR1 GEAIGNYY, CDR2 EKD. The CDR3: CACDSLPTLGLGDTDKLIF. In DNA, the CDR3 is TGTGCCTGTGACAGCCTTCCTACGCTCGGTCTGGGGGATACCGATAAACTCATCTTT.